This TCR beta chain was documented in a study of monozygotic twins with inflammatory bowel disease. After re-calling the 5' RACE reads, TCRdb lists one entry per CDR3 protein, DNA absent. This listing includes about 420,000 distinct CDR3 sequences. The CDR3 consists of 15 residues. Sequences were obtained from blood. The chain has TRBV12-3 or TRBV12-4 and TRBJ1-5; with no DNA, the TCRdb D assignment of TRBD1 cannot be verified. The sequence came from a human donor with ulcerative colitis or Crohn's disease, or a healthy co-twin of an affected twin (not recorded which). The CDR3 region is CASSTGQGRFQPQHF.